This T cell receptor (beta chain) is from a study of cytomegalovirus exposure and HLA in healthy donors. The protocol was immunoSEQ multiplex PCR, while the TCRdb copy is restricted to in-frame clones and leaves out a portion. This table holds roughly 330,000 clones, approximately 86% found once. This TCR was sampled from a woman in her 30s in good health and CMV-seropositive. Sample: PBMCs.

This CDR3 reads CASSLGRTPYNEQFF. The CDR3 DNA is TGTGCCAGCAGCTTAGGCAGGACCCCCTACAATGAGCAGTTCTTC. This chain connects TRBV11-2 to TRBJ2-1, with D unclear. The CDR3 contains 15 residues. V was cut by 1 base and J by 2 bases, with 9 bases left in between. The V gene's germline CDR1 is SGHAT and CDR2 FQNNGV.